These 27 T cell receptor beta chains originate from one sample sequenced in a study of cytomegalovirus exposure and HLA in healthy donors. This table comes from immunoSEQ multiplex PCR, and its TCRdb copy is limited to in-frame clones, with some not included. Of 260,000 or so clones in the sample, around nine tenths were seen once. What was sequenced was PBMCs. These receptor sequences come from a man in his late teens or twenties in good health and CMV-seronegative.

The J gene is TRBJ1-2, the V gene TRBV6-5; D gene unclear. The CDR3 is 14 residues long. Germline loops: CDR1 MNHEY, CDR2 SVGAGI. V was clipped by 0 bases and J by 8 bases, with 13 bases between them. As DNA, the CDR3 is TGTGCCAGCAGTTACTCGACATCGTCGGGAGGCTACACCTTC. Its translation is CASSYSTSSGGYTF.

The V call is TRBV28, the J call TRBJ2-1; TRBD1 agrees at 10 bases. Germline CDR1 reads MDHEN; CDR2 reads SYDVKM. CDR3 length: 16 residues. V shed 5 bases and J 8 bases; nucleotides not matched to a gene: 12. CDR3 nucleotides: TGTGCCAGCAGTACAACCGGGACAGGGGCAGGGGATGAGCAGTTCTTC. Its protein product is CASSTTGTGAGDEQFF.

The chain couples TRBV19 to TRBJ2-7; 10 nucleotides align to TRBD2. Germline V lookup: CDR1 LNHDA, CDR2 SQIVND (reference sequence). V shed 6 bases and J 3 bases; nucleotides not matched to a gene: 2. This CDR3 region has 13 residues. The CDR3 reads CASSVAGGYEQYF. The DNA of the CDR3 is TGTGCCAGTAGCGTAGCGGGAGGCTACGAGCAGTACTTC.

This clone was seen just once. This chain connects TRBV6-6 to TRBJ2-7; TRBD2 agrees at 8 bases. Germline lookup yields CDR1 MNHNY and CDR2 SVGAGI (reference sequence). V trimming: 2 bases; J trimming: 2 bases; junction bases outside the gene matches: 5. The CDR3 is made up of 15 amino acids. The CDR3 is CASSYRSGGAYEQYF. CDR3 coding DNA: TGTGCCAGCAGTTACCGGTCGGGGGGGGCCTACGAGCAGTACTTC.

The gene calls are TRBV5-1 and TRBJ2-4; possibly TRBD1 for D (6 bases). The V and J ends lost 5 bases and 8 bases respectively, with 14 bases between them. There are 13 residues in the CDR3. From germline, CDR1 is SGHRS and CDR2 YFSETQ. DNA of the CDR3: TGCGCCAGCAGGGGAACAGGGCGACACATTCAGTACTTC. It is translated as CASRGTGRHIQYF.

This sequence joins TRBV7-3 and TRBJ1-3; a possible D gene is TRBD1 (5 bases). CDR3 length: 13 amino acids. The V end was cut by 5 bases, the J end by 6 bases, with 11 bases between. Germline values: CDR1 SGHTA, CDR2 FQGTGA. CDR3: CASSPSGENTIYF. The CDR3 DNA sequence: TGTGCCAGCAGCCCGTCGGGGGAAAACACCATATATTTT.

The rearrangement joins TRBV6-5 to TRBJ2-7, with 9 bases that match TRBD2. V shed 4 bases and J 3 bases; nucleotides not matched to a gene: 7. CDR3 length: 15 amino acids. Germline CDR1 reads MNHEY; CDR2 reads SVGAGI. CDR3 region: CASSSERREGYEQYF. In DNA, the CDR3 is TGTGCCAGCAGTTCGGAGAGGCGGGAGGGCTACGAGCAGTACTTC.

This rearrangement joins TRBV9 to TRBJ2-2, with TRBD2 matching over 10 bases. V shed 4 bases, J shed 0 bases, and the junction held 3 bases outside the gene matches. The CDR3 is 16 amino acids. The germline V gene encodes CDR1 SGDLS and CDR2 YYNGEE. In DNA form, the CDR3 reads TGTGCCAGCAGCCCAGGACTAGCGGCGAACACCGGGGAGCTGTTTTTT. Amino acid sequence: CASSPGLAANTGELFF.

The chain couples TRBV2 to TRBJ2-1; 8 bases align to TRBD2. The J segment lost 3 bases and the V segment lost 10 bases, leaving 8 bases of the junction unmatched. The CDR3 has 14 residues. Germline CDR1 reads SNHLY; CDR2 reads FYNNEI. DNA of the CDR3: TGTGCCATCCGCCGGGCGGGGGGCTACAATGAGCAGTTCTTC. Encoded protein: CAIRRAGGYNEQFF.

The chain is built from TRBV7-2 and TRBJ1-2; 7 nucleotides agree with TRBD1. This CDR3 is built from 15 residues. With 5 bases clipped from V and 5 bases from J, the junction kept 11 bases outside the gene matches. Germline V gives CDR1 SGHTA, CDR2 FQGNSA. CDR3 sequence (DNA): TGTGCCAGCAGCCTTCCGGGACAGCGGCTATATGGCTACACCTTC. As protein: CASSLPGQRLYGYTF. The full variable domain, with the rest looked up from reference TRBV7-2 and TRBJ1-2, is GAGVSQSPSNKVTEKGKDVELRCDPISGHTALYWYRQSLGQGLEFLIYFQGNSAPDKSGLPSDRFSAERTGGSVSTLTIQRTQQEDSAVYLCASSLPGQRLYGYTFGSGTRLTVV.

This clone appeared a few times. The chain joins TRBV25-1 to TRBJ1-5, with D unclear. Germline values: CDR1 MGHDK, CDR2 SYGVNS. The V and J ends lost 5 bases and 5 bases respectively, with 16 bases between them. The CDR3 has 15 amino acids. This chain's CDR3 is CASSSTSTLHQPQHF. For the CDR3, the DNA is TGTGCCAGCAGTTCCACTTCGACTCTCCATCAGCCCCAGCATTTT. Full variable domain (outside the CDR3, taken from reference TRBV25-1 and TRBJ1-5): EADIYQTPRYLVIGTGKKITLECSQTMGHDKMYWYQQDPGMELHLIHYSYGVNSTEKGDLSSESTVSRIRTEHFPLTLESARPSHTSQYLCASSSTSTLHQPQHFGDGTRLSIL.

The chain is built from TRBV27 and TRBJ2-3; 8 nucleotides agree with TRBD2. In germline, CDR1 is MNHEY, CDR2 SMNVEV (reference sequence). The junction had 3 bases not matched to a gene; V was cut back by 2 bases and J by 2 bases. The CDR3 consists of 15 residues. CDR3 residues: CASSLTSGITDTQYF. The CDR3 coding sequence is TGTGCCAGCAGTTTAACTAGCGGCATCACAGATACGCAGTATTTT.

The genes are TRBV27 and TRBJ2-7, with TRBD1 matching 9 bases. The CDR3 is made up of 15 amino acids. In germline, CDR1 is MNHEY, CDR2 SMNVEV (reference sequence). V was clipped by 4 bases and J by 6 bases; unmatched bases: 10. The chain's CDR3 is CASSSGQGNQREQYF. CDR3 nucleotide sequence: TGTGCCAGCAGTTCCGGACAGGGGAATCAGCGCGAGCAGTACTTC.

The chain is built from TRBV29-1 and TRBJ2-2, with D possibly matching TRBD1 (6 bases). Trimming stripped 7 bases from V and 7 bases from J, with 13 bases between. Germline V gives CDR1 SQVTM, CDR2 ANQGSEA. The CDR3 is 12 residues long. The CDR3 is CSGYRAGGELFF. CDR3 DNA sequence: TGCAGCGGATACAGGGCGGGCGGGGAGCTGTTTTTT.

The CDR3 protein is CASTTGSGQETQYF. As DNA, the CDR3 is TGTGCCAGCACTACGGGGTCGGGCCAAGAGACCCAGTACTTC. This chain joins TRBV2 and TRBJ2-5; possibly TRBD2 for D (5 bases). CDR1 and CDR2 (germline): SNHLY, FYNNEI. The CDR3 consists of 14 residues. V lost 7 bases to trimming and J lost 1 base, with 13 bases between them.

The chain links TRBV5-1 to TRBJ2-3; D might be TRBD1 (6 bases). Germline CDR1 is SGHRS and CDR2 is YFSETQ. V was cut by 0 bases and J by 4 bases, with 12 bases left in between. There are 15 residues in the CDR3. The CDR3 nucleotides are TGCGCCAGCAGCTTGGACCAGGGGTCTTCAGATACGCAGTATTTT. It specifies CASSLDQGSSDTQYF.

V gene TRBV10-3 combines with J gene TRBJ2-7; possible D gene TRBD2, 5 bases. From germline, CDR1 is ENHRY and CDR2 SYGVKD. The V and J ends lost 10 bases and 5 bases respectively, with 18 bases between them. This CDR3 spans 13 amino acids. The CDR3, as DNA: TGTGCCACCCTGGAGAGCGGAGGAAACGAGCAGTACTTC. Protein sequence: CATLESGGNEQYF.

The rearrangement links TRBV6-1 to TRBJ1-5, with D perhaps matching TRBD1 (5 bases). Trimming took off 8 bases at V and 6 bases at J, with 14 bases between the two ends. The CDR3 loop spans 13 amino acids. CDR1 and CDR2 (germline): MNHNS, SASEGT. The CDR3: CASVAGWFQPQHF. The CDR3 DNA reads as TGTGCCAGCGTGGCAGGGTGGTTTCAGCCCCAGCATTTT.

The CDR3 here is CASESGENTEAFF. The CDR3, as DNA: TGCGCCAGCGAGTCAGGGGAGAACACTGAAGCTTTCTTT. The chain is built from TRBV5-1 and TRBJ1-1, with TRBD1 as a possible D gene (6 bases). Trimming cost V 7 bases and J 1 base, with 11 bases left between them. Looked up from germline, CDR1 is SGHRS and CDR2 is YFSETQ. This CDR3 region has 13 residues.

The table lists this clone with a count of one. This chain connects TRBV5-1 to TRBJ2-3; D is unresolved. Trimming pared 0 bases from V and 1 base from J, leaving 6 bases between. The CDR3 is made up of 14 amino acids. Germline V gene sequence: CDR1 SGHRS, CDR2 YFSETQ. The CDR3 region is CASSLDVGTDTQYF. The CDR3 DNA is TGCGCCAGCAGCTTGGATGTAGGCACAGATACGCAGTATTTT.

The V and J genes are TRBV6-5 and TRBJ1-1; D is unclear. The CDR3 has 14 amino acids. V lost 2 bases, J lost 3 bases, and 10 bases lay in between. In germline, CDR1 is MNHEY, CDR2 SVGAGI. DNA for the CDR3: TGTGCCAGCAGTTACGGTCAGGTTCACACTGAAGCTTTCTTT. Amino acid sequence: CASSYGQVHTEAFF.

CDR3 bases: TGTGCCAGCAGTTACTTGTTTAGCGGGGGGATCCGGGAGCAGTTCTTC. Translation: CASSYLFSGGIREQFF. The rearrangement links TRBV6-5 to TRBJ2-1; 10 bases align to TRBD2. The CDR3 runs to 16 residues. Germline V gene data show CDR1 as MNHEY and CDR2 as SVGAGI. The J segment lost 10 bases and the V segment lost 1 base, leaving 10 bases of the junction unmatched.

This clone was counted only a few times. This specimen includes other DNA sequences encoding the same CDR3. The V call is TRBV27, the J call TRBJ1-5; 10 bases match TRBD1. The germline V gene encodes CDR1 MNHEY and CDR2 SMNVEV (reference sequence). The V gene end was trimmed by 4 bases and the J gene end by 2 bases; junction bases not matched to a gene: 2. The CDR3 loop spans 15 amino acids. The CDR3 here is CASSSGTGGNQPQHF. CDR3 DNA sequence: TGTGCCAGCAGTTCCGGGACAGGGGGCAATCAGCCCCAGCATTTT.

The chain links TRBV5-3 to TRBJ1-5; weak D call: TRBD1 (5 bases). TRBV5-3 is an ORF; its function is uncertain. The CDR3 covers 18 residues. The germline V and J ends were trimmed by 0 bases and 0 bases, with 16 bases remaining between them. CDR3 residues: CARSLDSGAIGSNQPQHF. In DNA form, the CDR3 reads TGTGCCAGAAGCTTGGATAGTGGGGCCATCGGTAGCAATCAGCCCCAGCATTTT.

The rearrangement uses TRBV4-2 and TRBJ1-6; 9 bases line up with TRBD1. The CDR3 is 17 residues long. Trimming removed 3 bases from V and 7 bases from J; junction bases left unmatched: 10. Germline lookup yields CDR1 LGHNA and CDR2 YNFKEQ. CDR3 amino acids: CASSQAQGAISNSPLHF. CDR3 DNA sequence: TGTGCCAGCAGCCAGGCACAGGGGGCCATTTCGAATTCACCCCTCCACTTT.

The chain links TRBV16 to TRBJ1-5, with D perhaps matching TRBD1 (5 bases). This CDR3 contains 14 residues. The germline CDR1 and CDR2 sequences are KGHSY and FQNENV. Trimming pared 4 bases from V and 3 bases from J, leaving 10 bases between. The CDR3 loop reads CASSRRQYNQPQHF. The CDR3 DNA sequence: TGTGCCAGCAGCCGCCGACAGTACAATCAGCCCCAGCATTTT.

Comment on this clone: An end of the junction does not agree with germline; a read error may underlie this. This chain uses TRBV29-1 with TRBJ1-2; TRBD1 is a possible D gene (5 bases). CDR1 and CDR2 (germline): SQVTM, ANQGSEA. The length of the CDR3 is 13 residues. CDR3 loop: CSVEVQENYGYTF. The DNA for the CDR3 is TGCAGCGTGGAAGTACAGGAAAACTATGGCTACACCTTC. The variable domain in full, with the rest retrieved from reference TRBV29-1 and TRBJ1-2, is SAVISQKPSRDICQRGTSLTIQCQVDSQVTMMFWYRQQPGQSLTLIATANQGSEATYESGFVIDKFPISRPNLTFSTLTVSNMSPEDSSIYLCSVEVQENYGYTFGSGTRLTVV.